This TCR beta chain was found in a study of CD8+ T cells in alopecia areata. Study results and caveats: Whereas mice showed it more clearly, TCR sharing across patients was murkier, possibly because of HLA.

Germline loops: CDR1 SGHAT, CDR2 FQDESV (reference sequence). Trimming removed 4 bases from V and 0 bases from J; junction bases left unmatched: 12. There are 19 residues in the CDR3. RNA extraction and reverse transcription yielded cDNA as sequencing template. Repertoires were generated with immunoSEQ multiplex PCR, while TCRdb's copy carries only in-frame clones and drops some. The table shows roughly 20,000 clones, with more than 60% occurring only once. Note on this clone: The target antigen is unknown.

CD25+CD127- cells were obtained by sorting CD4+ cells, for about 5 patients. The researchers isolated CD4+ and CD8+ T cells from PBMCs by sorting. The TCR was taken from a human donor with alopecia areata. Sample: CD4+ Tregs sorted from blood. The chain carries TRBV11-1 and TRBJ2-1, with TRBD2 identical over 10 bases. CDR3 nucleotide sequence: TGTGCCAGCAGCTCCCGAGGTAGCGGGGGGCTAAGCTCCTACAATGAGCAGTTCTTC. Translated, it gives CASSSRGSGGLSSYNEQFF.